This TCR beta chain was captured in a study of cytomegalovirus exposure and HLA in healthy donors. Study results and caveats: Later analysis associated a missense DCLRE1C variant with TCR beta V- and J-gene trimming.

Germline lookup yields CDR1 SQVTM and CDR2 ANQGSEA. With V trimmed by 6 bases and J by 2 bases, 3 bases remained unmatched. The CDR3 runs to 12 residues. Amplification used 60 Vbeta primers and 13 Jbeta primers. This table comes from immunoSEQ multiplex PCR, and its TCRdb copy is limited to in-frame clones, with some not included. The sample totals some 110,000 clones. A remark on this clone: Its antigen is still unknown.

V gene TRBV29-1 combines with J gene TRBJ1-2; 7 nucleotides line up with TRBD1. Specimen: PBMCs. The sequence derives from a man younger than 40 in good health and CMV-seronegative. This CDR3 is CSVGGQNYGYTF. CDR3 bases: TGCAGCGTGGGGGGACAGAACTATGGCTACACCTTC.